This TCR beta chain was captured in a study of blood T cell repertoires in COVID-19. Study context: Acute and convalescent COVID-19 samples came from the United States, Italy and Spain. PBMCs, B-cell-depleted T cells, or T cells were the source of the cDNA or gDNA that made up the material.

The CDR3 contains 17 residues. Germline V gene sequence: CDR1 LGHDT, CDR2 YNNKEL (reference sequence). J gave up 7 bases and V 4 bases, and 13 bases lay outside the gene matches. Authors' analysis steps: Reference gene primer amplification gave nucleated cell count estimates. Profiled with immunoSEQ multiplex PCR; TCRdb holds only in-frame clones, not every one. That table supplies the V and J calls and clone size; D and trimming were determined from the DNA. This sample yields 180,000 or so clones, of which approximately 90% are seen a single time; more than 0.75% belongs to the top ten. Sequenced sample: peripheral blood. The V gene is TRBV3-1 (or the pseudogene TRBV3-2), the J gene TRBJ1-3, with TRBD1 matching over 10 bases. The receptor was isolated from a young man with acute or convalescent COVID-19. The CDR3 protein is CASSRIPGTGARNTIYF. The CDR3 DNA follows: TGTGCCAGCAGCCGAATTCCGGGGACAGGGGCTAGGAACACCATATATTTT.